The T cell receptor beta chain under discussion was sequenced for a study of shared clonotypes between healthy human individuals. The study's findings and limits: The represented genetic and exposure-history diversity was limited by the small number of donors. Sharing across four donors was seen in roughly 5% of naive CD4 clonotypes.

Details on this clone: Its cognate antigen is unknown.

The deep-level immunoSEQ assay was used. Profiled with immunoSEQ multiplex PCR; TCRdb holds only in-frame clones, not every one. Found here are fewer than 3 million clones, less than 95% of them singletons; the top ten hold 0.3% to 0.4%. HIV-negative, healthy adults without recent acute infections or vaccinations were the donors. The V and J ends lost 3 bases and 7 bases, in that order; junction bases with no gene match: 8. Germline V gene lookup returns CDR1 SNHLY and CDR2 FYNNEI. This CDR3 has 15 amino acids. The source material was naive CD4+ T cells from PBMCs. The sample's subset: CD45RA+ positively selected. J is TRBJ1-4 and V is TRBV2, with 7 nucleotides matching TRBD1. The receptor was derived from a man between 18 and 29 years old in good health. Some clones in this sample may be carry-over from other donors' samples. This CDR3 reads CASSDKTGSGEKLFF. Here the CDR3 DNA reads TGTGCCAGCAGTGACAAGACAGGGTCAGGTGAAAAACTGTTTTTT.